This T cell receptor beta chain originates from a study of patients and donors after allogeneic stem cell transplantation. V trimming: 0 bases; J trimming: 4 bases; junction bases outside the gene matches: 5. Looked up from germline, CDR1 is SGHRS and CDR2 is YFSETQ. The CDR3 is 15 residues long. TCRdb passed the RT-PCR reads through MiXCR, listing each CDR3 protein once. The sample records tens of thousands of distinct CDR3 sequences, 37% being singletons. This chain links TRBV5-1 with TRBJ1-2; 8 bases are shared with TRBD1. Sequenced: blood, either unsorted or a sorted T cell fraction (not recorded which). This sequence originates from a human donor who was either an allogeneic HSCT recipient or a stem cell or donor lymphocyte infusion donor (not recorded which). It is not recorded whose cells these are; they may come from a transplant donor. The CDR3 DNA reads TGCGCCAGCAGCTTGGTCGGACAGGGCCGCTATGGCTACACCTTC. Its protein product is CASSLVGQGRYGYTF.